The TCR beta chain under discussion was sequenced for a study of blood T cell repertoires in COVID-19. Study-wide background: T cells, B-cell-depleted T cells, or PBMCs supplied cDNA or gDNA.

The participants were between about 18 and 90 years old and came from under 25 US areas. The recovered donors of Cohort 3 showed two negative PCRs, clearance, or symptom resolution. This clone was counted a few times. Per the germline V gene, CDR1 is MGHRA and CDR2 is YSYEKL. V was clipped by 0 bases and J by 2 bases, with 16 bases between them. The CDR3 spans 17 residues. In the authors' workflow: How many nucleated cells were present was estimated from reference gene primer amplification. Method: immunoSEQ multiplex PCR; TCRdb's copy keeps in-frame clones and lacks some. The V and J calls and clone size were taken over from that table, and D and trimming were inferred from the DNA. The table has 110,000 to 150,000 clones, roughly 80% seen once.

The receptor's source is a man aged 50 to 59 who had recovered from COVID-19. The chain has TRBV4-1 and TRBJ1-2; TRBD1 is a possible D gene (5 bases). Specimen: PBMCs or T cells enriched from blood (not recorded which). The CDR3 sequence is CASSQESLLGGNYGYTF. Here the CDR3 DNA reads TGCGCCAGCAGCCAAGAATCTCTATTGGGGGGAAACTATGGCTACACCTTC.